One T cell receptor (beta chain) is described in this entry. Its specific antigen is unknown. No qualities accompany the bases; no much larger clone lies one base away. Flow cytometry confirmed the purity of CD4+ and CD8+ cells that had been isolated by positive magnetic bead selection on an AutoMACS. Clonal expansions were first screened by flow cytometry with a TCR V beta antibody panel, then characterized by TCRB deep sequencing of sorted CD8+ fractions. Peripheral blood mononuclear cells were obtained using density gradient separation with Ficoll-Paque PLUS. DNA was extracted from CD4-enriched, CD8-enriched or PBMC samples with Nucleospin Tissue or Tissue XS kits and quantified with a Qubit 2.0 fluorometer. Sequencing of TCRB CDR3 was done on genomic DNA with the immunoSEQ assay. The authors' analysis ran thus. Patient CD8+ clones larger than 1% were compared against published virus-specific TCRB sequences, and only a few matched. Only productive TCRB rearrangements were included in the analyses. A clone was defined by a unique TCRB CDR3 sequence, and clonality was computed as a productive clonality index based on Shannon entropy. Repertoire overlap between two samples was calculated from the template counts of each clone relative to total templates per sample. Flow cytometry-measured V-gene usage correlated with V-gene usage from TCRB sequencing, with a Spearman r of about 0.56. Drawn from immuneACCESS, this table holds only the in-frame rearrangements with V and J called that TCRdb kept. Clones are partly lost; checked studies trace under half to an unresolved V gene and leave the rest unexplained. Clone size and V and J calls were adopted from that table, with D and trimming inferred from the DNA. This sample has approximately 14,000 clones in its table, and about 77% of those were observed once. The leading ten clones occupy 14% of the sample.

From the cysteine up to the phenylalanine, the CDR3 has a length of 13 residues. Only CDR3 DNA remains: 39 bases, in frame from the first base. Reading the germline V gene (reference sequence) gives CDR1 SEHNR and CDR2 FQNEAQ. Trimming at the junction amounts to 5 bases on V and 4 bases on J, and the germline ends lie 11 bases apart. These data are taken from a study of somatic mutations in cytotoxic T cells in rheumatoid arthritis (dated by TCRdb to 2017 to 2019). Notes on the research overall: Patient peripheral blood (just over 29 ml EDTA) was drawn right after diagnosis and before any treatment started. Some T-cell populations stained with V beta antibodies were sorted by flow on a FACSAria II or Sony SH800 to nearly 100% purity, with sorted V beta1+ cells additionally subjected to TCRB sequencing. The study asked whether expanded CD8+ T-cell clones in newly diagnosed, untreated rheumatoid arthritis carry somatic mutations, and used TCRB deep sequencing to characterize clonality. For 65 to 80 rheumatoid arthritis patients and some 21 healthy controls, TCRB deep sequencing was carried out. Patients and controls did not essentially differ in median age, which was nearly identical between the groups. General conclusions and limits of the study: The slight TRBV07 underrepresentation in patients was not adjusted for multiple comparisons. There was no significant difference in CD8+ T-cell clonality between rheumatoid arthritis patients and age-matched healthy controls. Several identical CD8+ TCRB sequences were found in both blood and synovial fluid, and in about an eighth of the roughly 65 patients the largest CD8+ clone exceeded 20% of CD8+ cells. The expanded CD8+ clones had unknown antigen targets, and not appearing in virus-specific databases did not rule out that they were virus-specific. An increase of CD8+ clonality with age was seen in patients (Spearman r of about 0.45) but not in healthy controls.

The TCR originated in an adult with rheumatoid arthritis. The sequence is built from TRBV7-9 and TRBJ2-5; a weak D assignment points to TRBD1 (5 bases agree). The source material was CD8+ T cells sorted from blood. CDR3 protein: CASSGSGIETQYF. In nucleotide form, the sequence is TGTGCCAGCAGCGGGTCAGGGATAGAGACCCAGTACTTC.